Listed below are T cell receptor beta chains from one sample, sequenced in a study of liver allograft versus peripheral blood T cells. TCRdb used MiXCR to reprocess the reads, holding one entry per CDR3 protein. Of about 7,800 distinct CDR3 sequences in the sample, approximately 15% were seen once. Every receptor here comes from a human patient who had a liver transplant. Some T cells may have originated in the graft donor. The CDR3 runs from the conserved cysteine through the conserved F or W. A D gene is named only where the DNA matches it firmly. Only part of the rows carry a size: once, few, many, or a class if the clone is expanded.

d_call | clone_size | j_call | v_call | cdr3_aa | cdr3_nt
NA | medium-sized | TRBJ1-1 | TRBV6-5 | CASSYSGLARTGEAFF | TGTGCCAGCAGTTATTCGGGGTTGGCCCGGACCGGTGAAGCTTTCTTT
TRBD1 | few | TRBJ1-1 | TRBV5-4 | CASSSGQGAAYTEAFF | TGTGCCAGCAGCTCGGGTCAGGGGGCGGCGTACACTGAAGCTTTCTTT
TRBD1 | medium-sized | TRBJ1-1 | TRBV14 | CASSQMTGGEAFF | TGTGCCAGCAGCCAAATGACAGGGGGCGAAGCTTTCTTT
TRBD1 | NA | TRBJ2-7 | TRBV12-3/TRBV12-4 | CASGTGGGYEQYF | TGTGCCAGCGGGACAGGGGGCGGATACGAGCAGTACTTC
NA | few | TRBJ1-5 | TRBV5-6 | CASSRRGASNQPQHF | TGTGCCAGCAGCCGACGGGGAGCTAGCAATCAGCCCCAGCATTTT
TRBD2 | NA | TRBJ2-1 | TRBV20-1 | CSAPSRLAGYNEQFF | TGCAGTGCTCCCTCCCGACTAGCGGGCTACAATGAGCAGTTCTTC
NA | NA | TRBJ2-7 | TRBV9 | CASSTTTGSEQYF | TGTGCCAGCAGCACAACAACAGGCTCCGAGCAGTACTTC
NA | medium-sized | TRBJ2-7 | TRBV6-5 | CASRMGPWPFYEQYF | TGTGCCAGCAGGATGGGACCGTGGCCTTTTTACGAGCAGTACTTC
NA | medium-sized | TRBJ1-1 | TRBV7-2 | CASSRQENTEAFF | TGTGCCAGCAGCCGACAGGAGAACACTGAAGCTTTCTTT
NA | medium-sized | TRBJ1-1 | TRBV19 | CASTRPRTGETEAFF | TGTGCCAGTACCCGGCCCCGGACCGGTGAAACTGAAGCTTTCTTT
NA | few | TRBJ1-2 | TRBV20-1 | CSAPKGMTEGYTF | TGCAGTGCTCCCAAGGGGATGACAGAAGGCTACACCTTC
TRBD1 | NA | TRBJ1-3 | TRBV30 | CAWSGRQGGPGNTIYF | TGTGCCTGGAGTGGGAGACAGGGGGGCCCTGGAAACACCATATATTTT
TRBD1 | medium-sized | TRBJ1-5 | TRBV6-2/TRBV6-3 | CASRTPTGGDQPQHF | TGTGCCAGCAGGACGCCGACAGGGGGGGATCAGCCCCAGCATTTT
NA | NA | TRBJ2-1 | TRBV9 | CASSLMYNEQFF | TGTGCCAGCAGCTTGATGTACAATGAGCAGTTCTTC
NA | medium-sized | TRBJ1-2 | TRBV6-2/TRBV6-3 | CASSTWTAAGSYTF | TGTGCCAGCAGTACATGGACAGCGGCGGGAAGCTACACCTTC
TRBD1 | few | TRBJ1-1 | TRBV12-3/TRBV12-4 | CASRPTGQGPEAFF | TGTGCCAGCAGACCAACAGGACAGGGTCCTGAAGCTTTCTTT
NA | few | TRBJ1-1 | TRBV12-3/TRBV12-4 | CASRPTTSTEGAFF | TGTGCCAGCAGACCTACCACATCGACGGAGGGAGCTTTCTTT
TRBD1 | medium-sized | TRBJ1-1 | TRBV7-9 | CASSLNRGGQAFF | TGTGCCAGCAGTCTTAACAGGGGCGGTCAAGCTTTCTTT
NA | NA | TRBJ1-2 | TRBV20-1 | CSARNRGGTNYGYTF | TGCAGTGCTAGAAACCGGGGGGGAACTAACTATGGCTACACCTTC
NA | medium-sized | TRBJ1-6 | TRBV6-2/TRBV6-3 | CASSYGESSPLHF | TGTGCCAGCAGTTACGGGGAAAGTTCACCCCTCCACTTT
TRBD1 | NA | TRBJ1-2 | TRBV20-1 | CSARDSVGTGGGYTF | TGCAGTGCTAGAGATTCGGTCGGAACAGGGGGAGGCTACACCTTC
TRBD1 | NA | TRBJ1-2 | TRBV5-6 | CASSTRQGPYYGYTF | TGTGCCAGCAGCACCCGACAGGGGCCGTACTATGGCTACACCTTC
NA | medium-sized | TRBJ1-3 | TRBV18 | CASSPAGRTPGNTIYF | TGTGCCAGCTCACCGGCGGGGAGAACGCCTGGAAACACCATATATTTT
NA | medium-sized | TRBJ1-5 | TRBV19 | CASSMGSLGNQPQHF | TGTGCCAGTAGTATGGGGTCCCTCGGGAATCAGCCCCAGCATTTT
NA | NA | TRBJ1-4 | TRBV12-3/TRBV12-4 | CASSFRGEKLFF | TGTGCCAGCAGTTTTCGGGGTGAAAAACTGTTTTTT
NA | many | TRBJ1-2 | TRBV27 | CASRDNYGYTF | TGTGCCAGCAGGGATAACTATGGCTACACCTTC
NA | medium-sized | TRBJ1-2 | TRBV28 | CASSSQGFQGYTF | TGTGCCAGCAGTTCCCAAGGGTTTCAGGGCTACACCTTC
NA | NA | TRBJ2-3 | TRBV12-5 | CASGPDSSTDTQYF | TGTGCTAGTGGGCCGGACAGTAGCACAGATACGCAGTATTTT
NA | few | TRBJ1-5 | TRBV20-1 | CSAATVGGSNQPQHF | TGCAGTGCCGCGACAGTAGGGGGGAGCAATCAGCCCCAGCATTTT
TRBD1 | medium-sized | TRBJ2-1 | TRBV29-1 | CSVEGQGEDNEQFF | TGCAGCGTTGAGGGACAGGGGGAGGACAATGAGCAGTTCTTC
NA | once | TRBJ1-5 | TRBV6-2/TRBV6-3 | CASSYGGSNSNQPQHF | TGTGCCAGCAGTTACGGGGGTTCTAATAGCAATCAGCCCCAGCATTTT
NA | medium-sized | TRBJ2-7 | TRBV27 | CASSLYSVGTPYEQYF | TGTGCCAGCAGTTTATATAGCGTGGGGACCCCTTACGAGCAGTACTTC
NA | NA | TRBJ2-7 | TRBV12-3/TRBV12-4 | CASSLARAAEQYF | TGTGCCAGCAGTTTAGCGAGGGCCGCAGAGCAGTACTTC
NA | medium-sized | TRBJ1-5 | TRBV27 | CASSLTANQPQHF | TGTGCCAGCAGTTTGACAGCCAATCAGCCCCAGCATTTT
TRBD1 | few | TRBJ1-2 | TRBV9 | CASSVGTVRNYGYTF | TGTGCCAGCAGCGTTGGGACAGTTAGAAACTATGGCTACACCTTC
NA | few | TRBJ1-2 | TRBV20-1 | CSARSGSGDGYGYTF | TGCAGTGCTAGATCGGGGTCGGGGGACGGATATGGCTACACCTTC
NA | medium-sized | TRBJ1-2 | TRBV19 | CASTSWERGSYGYTF | TGTGCCAGTACCTCCTGGGAGAGGGGGTCATATGGCTACACCTTC
TRBD2 | many | TRBJ2-3 | TRBV19 | CASSWGRGADTQYF | TGTGCCAGTAGCTGGGGGCGGGGGGCTGATACGCAGTATTTT
NA | medium-sized | TRBJ1-2 | TRBV18 | CASSPPNTRYGYTF | TGTGCCAGCTCACCGCCTAACACTCGTTATGGCTACACCTTC
NA | medium-sized | TRBJ2-7 | TRBV28 | CASSGDRPSYEQYF | TGTGCCAGCAGTGGCGACAGGCCCTCCTACGAGCAGTACTTC
NA | NA | TRBJ2-2 | TRBV3-1 | CASELGKASTGELFF | TGTGCCAGCGAACTAGGGAAAGCTTCCACCGGGGAGCTGTTTTTT
TRBD1 | medium-sized | TRBJ1-2 | TRBV29-1 | CSVAGGSYNYGYTF | TGCAGCGTTGCAGGGGGTTCTTATAACTATGGCTACACCTTC
TRBD2 | medium-sized | TRBJ2-7 | TRBV12-3/TRBV12-4 | CASSLGTSGVSEQYF | TGTGCCAGCAGTTTGGGGACTAGCGGGGTCTCCGAGCAGTACTTC
NA | medium-sized | TRBJ1-2 | TRBV7-9 | CASSLSNTDNYGYTF | TGTGCCAGCAGCCTCTCGAACACAGATAACTATGGCTACACCTTC
NA | medium-sized | TRBJ2-7 | TRBV6-1 | CASSERPGGHYEQYF | TGTGCCAGCAGTGAGAGGCCTGGCGGGCACTACGAGCAGTACTTC
NA | medium-sized | TRBJ1-3 | TRBV6-1 | CASSVRASGNTIYF | TGTGCCAGCAGTGTAAGGGCCTCTGGAAACACCATATATTTT
TRBD1 | NA | TRBJ1-1 | TRBV30 | CAWARGLATEAFF | TGTGCCTGGGCCAGGGGGTTAGCCACTGAAGCTTTCTTT
NA | few | TRBJ1-1 | TRBV20-1 | CSVGNPHNTEAFF | TGCAGTGTTGGGAACCCTCATAACACTGAAGCTTTCTTT
NA | medium-sized | TRBJ2-2 | TRBV6-5 | CASSYAGPYTGELFF | TGTGCCAGCAGTTATGCGGGGCCCTACACCGGGGAGCTGTTTTTT
NA | many | TRBJ1-1 | TRBV20-1 | CSALLHELNTEAFF | TGCAGTGCTCTTCTTCACGAACTTAACACTGAAGCTTTCTTT